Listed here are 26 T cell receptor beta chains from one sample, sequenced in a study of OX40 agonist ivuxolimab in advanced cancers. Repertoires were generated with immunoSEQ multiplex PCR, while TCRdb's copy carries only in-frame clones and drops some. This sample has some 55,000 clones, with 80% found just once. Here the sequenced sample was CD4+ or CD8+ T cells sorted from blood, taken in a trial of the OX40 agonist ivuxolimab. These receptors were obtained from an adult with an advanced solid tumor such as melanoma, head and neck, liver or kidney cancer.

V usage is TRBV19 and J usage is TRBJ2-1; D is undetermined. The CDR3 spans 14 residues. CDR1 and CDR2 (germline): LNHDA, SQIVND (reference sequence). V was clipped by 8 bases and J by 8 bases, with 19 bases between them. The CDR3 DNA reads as TGTGCCAGTTCGGTAGTCCCAGGCCCCCATGAGCAGTTCTTC. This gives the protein CASSVVPGPHEQFF.

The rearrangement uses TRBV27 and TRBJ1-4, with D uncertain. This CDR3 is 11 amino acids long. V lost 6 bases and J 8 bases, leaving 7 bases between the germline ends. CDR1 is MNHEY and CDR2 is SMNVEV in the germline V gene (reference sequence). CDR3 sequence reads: CASSSREKLFF. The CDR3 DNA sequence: TGTGCCAGCAGCTCGCGCGAAAAACTGTTTTTT.

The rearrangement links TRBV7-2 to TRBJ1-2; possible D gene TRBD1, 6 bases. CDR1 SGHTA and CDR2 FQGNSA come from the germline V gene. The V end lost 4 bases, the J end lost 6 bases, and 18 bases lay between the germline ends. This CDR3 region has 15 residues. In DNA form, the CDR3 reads TGTGCCAGCAGCTCCCCTGGTCGGGGGGCCAATGGCTACACCTTC. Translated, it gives CASSSPGRGANGYTF.

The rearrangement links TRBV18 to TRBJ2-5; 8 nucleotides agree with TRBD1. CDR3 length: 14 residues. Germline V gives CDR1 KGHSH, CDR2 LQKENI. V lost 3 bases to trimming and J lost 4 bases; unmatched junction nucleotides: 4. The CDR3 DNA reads TGTGCCAGCTCACCGACACAGGGGGGAGAGACCCAGTACTTC. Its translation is CASSPTQGGETQYF.

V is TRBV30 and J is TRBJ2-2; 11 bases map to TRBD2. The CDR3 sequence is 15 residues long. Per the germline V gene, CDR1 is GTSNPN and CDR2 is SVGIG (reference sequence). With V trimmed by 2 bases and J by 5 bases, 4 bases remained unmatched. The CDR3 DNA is TGTGCCTGGAGTCTGGGACTAGCGGATACCGGGGAGCTGTTTTTT. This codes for CAWSLGLADTGELFF.

The chain's CDR3 is CASNHQGLDGYTF. In DNA form, the CDR3 reads TGTGCCAGCAATCATCAGGGCCTGGATGGCTACACCTTC. The chain combines TRBV28 with TRBJ1-2; D possibly corresponds to TRBD1 (5 bases). The ends were cut back, 7 bases at V and 6 bases at J, with 15 bases in the middle. This CDR3 region has 13 residues. The germline V gene encodes CDR1 MDHEN and CDR2 SYDVKM.

In DNA form, the CDR3 reads TGTGCCAGCAGCTTATCTAGCTTTGGGCCCCAGGGGACCCAGTACTTC. This translates into CASSLSSFGPQGTQYF. The chain is built from TRBV7-2 and TRBJ2-5; D is possibly TRBD1 or TRBD2 (5 bases each). V was cut by 2 bases and J by 7 bases, with 20 bases left in between. CDR3 length: 16 residues. CDR1 is SGHTA and CDR2 is FQGNSA in the germline V gene.

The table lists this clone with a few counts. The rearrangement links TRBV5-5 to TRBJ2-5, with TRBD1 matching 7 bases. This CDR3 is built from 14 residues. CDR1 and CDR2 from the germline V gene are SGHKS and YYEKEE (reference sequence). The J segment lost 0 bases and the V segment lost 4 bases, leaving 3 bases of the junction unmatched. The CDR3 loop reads CASSPTGYQETQYF. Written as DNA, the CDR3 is TGTGCCAGCAGCCCGACAGGGTACCAAGAGACCCAGTACTTC.

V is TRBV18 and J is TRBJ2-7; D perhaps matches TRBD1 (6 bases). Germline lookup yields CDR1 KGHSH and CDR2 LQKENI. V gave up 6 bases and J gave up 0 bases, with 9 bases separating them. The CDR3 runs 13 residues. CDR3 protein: CASSRTDSYEQYF. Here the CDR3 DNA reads TGTGCCAGCTCGCGGACAGACTCCTACGAGCAGTACTTC.

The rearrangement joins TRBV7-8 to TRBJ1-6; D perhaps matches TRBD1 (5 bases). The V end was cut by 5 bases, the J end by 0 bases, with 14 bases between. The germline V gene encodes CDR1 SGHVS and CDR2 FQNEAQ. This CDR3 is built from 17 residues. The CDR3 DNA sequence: TGTGCCAGCAGCCCGAGGGGCCCCGGCTCCTATAATTCACCCCTCCACTTT. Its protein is CASSPRGPGSYNSPLHF. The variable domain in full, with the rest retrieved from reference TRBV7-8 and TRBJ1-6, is GAGVSQSPRYKVAKRGQDVALRCDPISGHVSLFWYQQALGQGPEFLTYFQNEAQLDKSGLPSDRFFAERPEGSVSTLKIQRTQQEDSAVYLCASSPRGPGSYNSPLHFGNGTRLTVT.

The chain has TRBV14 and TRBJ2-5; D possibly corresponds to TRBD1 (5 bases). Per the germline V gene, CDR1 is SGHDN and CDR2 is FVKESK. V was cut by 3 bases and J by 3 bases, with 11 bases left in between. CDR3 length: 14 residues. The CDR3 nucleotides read TGTGCCAGCAGCCATCTCGGCAGGGAAGAGACCCAGTACTTC. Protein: CASSHLGREETQYF.

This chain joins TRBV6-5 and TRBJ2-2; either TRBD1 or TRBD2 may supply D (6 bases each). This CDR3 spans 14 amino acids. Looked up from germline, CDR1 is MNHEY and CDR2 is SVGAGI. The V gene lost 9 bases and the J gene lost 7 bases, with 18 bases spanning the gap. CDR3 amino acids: CASLKGGTGGELFF. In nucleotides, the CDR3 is TGTGCCAGTCTAAAGGGGGGAACTGGCGGGGAGCTGTTTTTT.

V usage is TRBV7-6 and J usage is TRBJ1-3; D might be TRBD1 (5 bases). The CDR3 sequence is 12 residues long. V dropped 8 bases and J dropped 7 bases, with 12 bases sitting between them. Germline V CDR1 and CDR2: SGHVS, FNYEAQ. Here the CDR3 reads CASGGSSNTIYF. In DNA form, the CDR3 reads TGTGCCAGCGGGGGTTCTTCGAACACCATATATTTT. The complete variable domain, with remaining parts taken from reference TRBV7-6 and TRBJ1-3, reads GAGVSQSPRYKVTKRGQDVALRCDPISGHVSLYWYRQALGQGPEFLTYFNYEAQQDKSGLPNDRFSAERPEGSISTLTIQRTEQRDSAMYRCASGGSSNTIYFGEGSWLTVV.

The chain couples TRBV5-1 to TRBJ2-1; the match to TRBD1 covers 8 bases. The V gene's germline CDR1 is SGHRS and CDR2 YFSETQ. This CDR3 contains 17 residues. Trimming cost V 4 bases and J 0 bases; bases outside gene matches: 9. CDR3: CASSLSGTGISYNEQFF. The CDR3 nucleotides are TGCGCCAGCAGCCTGTCGGGGACAGGAATCTCCTACAATGAGCAGTTCTTC.

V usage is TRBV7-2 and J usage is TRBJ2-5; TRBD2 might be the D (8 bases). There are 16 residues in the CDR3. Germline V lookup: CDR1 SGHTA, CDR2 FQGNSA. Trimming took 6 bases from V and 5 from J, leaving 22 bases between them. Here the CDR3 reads CASRRGGRGGEETQYF. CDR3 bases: TGTGCCAGCAGGAGAGGGGGCCGGGGGGGCGAGGAGACCCAGTACTTC.

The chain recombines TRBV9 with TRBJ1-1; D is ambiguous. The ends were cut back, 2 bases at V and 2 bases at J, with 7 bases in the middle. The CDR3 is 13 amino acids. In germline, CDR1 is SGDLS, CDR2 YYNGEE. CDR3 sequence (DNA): TGTGCCAGCAGCGTCCTCATCAACACTGAAGCTTTCTTT. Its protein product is CASSVLINTEAFF.

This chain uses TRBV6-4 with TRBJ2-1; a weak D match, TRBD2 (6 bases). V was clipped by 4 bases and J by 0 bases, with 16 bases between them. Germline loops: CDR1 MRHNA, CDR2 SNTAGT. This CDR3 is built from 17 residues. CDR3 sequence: CASSATLSGSSYNEQFF. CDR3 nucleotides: TGTGCCAGCAGTGCAACTCTTAGCGGAAGCTCCTACAATGAGCAGTTCTTC.

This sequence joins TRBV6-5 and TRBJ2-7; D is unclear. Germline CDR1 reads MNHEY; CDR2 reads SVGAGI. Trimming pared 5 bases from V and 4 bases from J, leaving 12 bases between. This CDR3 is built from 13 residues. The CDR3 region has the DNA TGTGCCAGCAGTAAACCCGACCGATACGAGCAGTACTTC. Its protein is CASSKPDRYEQYF.

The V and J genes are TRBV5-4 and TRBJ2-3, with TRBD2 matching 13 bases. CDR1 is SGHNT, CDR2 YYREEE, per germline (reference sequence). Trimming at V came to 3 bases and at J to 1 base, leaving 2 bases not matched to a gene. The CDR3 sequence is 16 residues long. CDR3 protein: CASSSGTSGGTDTQYF. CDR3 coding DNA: TGTGCCAGCAGCTCCGGGACTAGCGGGGGCACAGATACGCAGTATTTT.

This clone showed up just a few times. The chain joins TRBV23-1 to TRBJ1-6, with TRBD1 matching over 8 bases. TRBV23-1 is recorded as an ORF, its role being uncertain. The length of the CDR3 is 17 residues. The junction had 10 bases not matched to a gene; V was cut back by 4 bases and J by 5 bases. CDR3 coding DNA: TGCGCCAGCAGTCTTGGACAGGGCTCCACTGATAATTCACCCCTCCACTTT. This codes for CASSLGQGSTDNSPLHF.

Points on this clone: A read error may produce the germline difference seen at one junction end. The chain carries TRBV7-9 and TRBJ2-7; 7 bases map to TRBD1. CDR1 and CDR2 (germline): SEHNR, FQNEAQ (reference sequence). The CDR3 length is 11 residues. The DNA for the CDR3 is TGTGCCAGCAGTTCTCAGGACAGGTTTGATTTC. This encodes CASSSQDRFDF.

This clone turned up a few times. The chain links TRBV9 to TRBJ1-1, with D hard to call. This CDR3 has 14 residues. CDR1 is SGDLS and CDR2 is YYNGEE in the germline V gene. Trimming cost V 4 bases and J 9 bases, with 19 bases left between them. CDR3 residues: CASSPSSVGFQAFF. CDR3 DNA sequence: TGTGCCAGCAGCCCATCGAGTGTAGGGTTTCAAGCTTTCTTT.

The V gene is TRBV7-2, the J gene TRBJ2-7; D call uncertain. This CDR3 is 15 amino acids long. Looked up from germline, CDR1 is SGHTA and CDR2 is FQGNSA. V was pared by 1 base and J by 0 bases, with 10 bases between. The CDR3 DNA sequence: TGTGCCAGCAGCTTAGGTGTTATCGGCTCCTACGAGCAGTACTTC. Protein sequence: CASSLGVIGSYEQYF.

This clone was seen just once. CDR3 amino acids: CASSLTSTGTGYTF. CDR3 DNA: TGTGCCAGCAGCTTAACTTCGACAGGGACCGGCTACACCTTC. The rearrangement uses TRBV7-9 and TRBJ1-2; TRBD1 aligns across 7 bases. Germline CDR1 reads SEHNR; CDR2 reads FQNEAQ (reference sequence). The CDR3 consists of 14 residues. The junction had 8 bases not matched to a gene; V was cut back by 2 bases and J by 8 bases.

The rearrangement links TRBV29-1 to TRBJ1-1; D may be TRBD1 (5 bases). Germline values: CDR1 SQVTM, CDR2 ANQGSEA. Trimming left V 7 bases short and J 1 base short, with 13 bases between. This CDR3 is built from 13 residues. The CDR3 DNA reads TGCAGCGGACAGCCACGGCGGAACACTGAAGCTTTCTTT. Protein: CSGQPRRNTEAFF.

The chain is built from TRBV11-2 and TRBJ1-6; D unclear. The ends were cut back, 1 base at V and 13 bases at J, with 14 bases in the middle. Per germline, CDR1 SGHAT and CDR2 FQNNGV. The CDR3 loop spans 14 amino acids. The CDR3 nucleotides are TGTGCCAGCAGCTTAGGAGGCTCCTACGCCCCCCTCCACTTT. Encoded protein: CASSLGGSYAPLHF.